This T cell receptor beta chain derives from a study of T cell clonotyping in hematopoietic cell transplantation. Whole-study context: Cytoreduction preceded collection of pretransplant recipient samples. Regarding the study as a whole: At the given depth, recipient repertoires were over 95% de novo clonotypes.

Points on this clone: Its antigen is unknown.

The time point is: recipient sample about 28 days before transplant, after cytoreduction. Germline V CDR1 and CDR2: GTSNPN, SVGIG (reference sequence). With V trimmed by 3 bases and J by 9 bases, 12 bases remained unmatched. The CDR3 is made up of 14 amino acids. The assay was immunoSEQ multiplex PCR, and TCRdb's table has in-frame clones only and misses some. The sample shows about 29,000 clones, roughly 80% of them seen only once. The chain is built from TRBV30 and TRBJ1-2; 8 bases map to TRBD1. The TCR comes from a woman aged 30 to 39 with chronic myeloid leukemia. Some clones in this sample may be carry-over from other donors' samples. Sequenced material: peripheral blood mononuclear cells, taken before stem cell transplant. The CDR3 DNA is TGTGCCTGGAGAATAGGGACAGGACCGTATAGCTACACCTTC. This sequence encodes CAWRIGTGPYSYTF.